Listed below are T cell receptor beta chains from one sample, sequenced in a study of blood T cell repertoires in COVID-19. Produced via immunoSEQ multiplex PCR; TCRdb's table is partial and in-frame only. Of tens of thousands of clones listed, roughly 87% are singletons. Sample: peripheral blood. Receptor source: a man aged 50 to 60 with active COVID-19. Each CDR3 is given with its conserved first and last residue.

>TRBV6-1|TRBJ2-7
CASSEGGGPHEQYF
>TRBV7-3|TRBJ2-1
CASSLAGNSNEQFF
>TRBV11-2|TRBJ1-3
CASSPFRDRAHTIYF
>TRBV30|TRBJ1-2
CAWSRQGGYTF
>TRBV11-1|TRBJ1-2
CASSPAPGTNLYGYTF
>TRBV29-1|TRBJ2-1
CSVEDLDSYNEQFF
>TRBV3-1/TRBV3-2|TRBJ2-4
CASSAARLAGGPFDIQYF
>TRBV6-2/TRBV6-3|TRBJ2-1
CASSNRGGHTFF
>TRBV2|TRBJ2-7
CASRPTGVYEQYF
>TRBV7-8|TRBJ1-1
CASSLVQGDTEAFF
>TRBV20-1|TRBJ1-6
CSASGSSSYNSPLHF
>TRBV6-1|TRBJ2-1
CASSEPPSGPSGGNEQFF
>TRBV19|TRBJ1-5
CASLDRGNQPQHF
>TRBV21-1|TRBJ2-6
CASSGLAELSGANVLTF
>TRBV19|TRBJ2-4
CASSVMGGLGKNIQYF
>TRBV4-1|TRBJ1-4
CASSQTATNEKLFF
>TRBV5-1|TRBJ2-2
CASSPSGTGELFF
>TRBV6-6|TRBJ2-3
CASSPVGTRVSDTQYF
>TRBV27|TRBJ2-5
CASSFLPEETQYF
>TRBV3-1/TRBV3-2|TRBJ1-3
CASSQSRNTIYF
>TRBV6-5|TRBJ1-1
CASTPVGRTEAFF
>TRBV18|TRBJ2-5
CASSPGIQETQYF
>TRBV12-5|TRBJ2-3
CASGLVSGWGTDTQYF
>TRBV7-6|TRBJ1-6
CASSLASRGNNSPLHF
>TRBV19|TRBJ2-7
CASSISGGQTYEQYF
>TRBV7-8|TRBJ2-3
CASSGLGFYTQYF
>TRBV12-3/TRBV12-4|TRBJ1-5
CASSFRGDQPQHF
>TRBV5-4|TRBJ2-3
CASSRADMDADTQYF
>TRBV19|TRBJ1-3
CASSPRGGLSGNTIYF
>TRBV5-6|TRBJ2-7
CASSFNYEQYF
>TRBV9|TRBJ1-2
CASRGGTRDRGYYGYTF
>TRBV7-9|TRBJ1-1
CASSFRGQNTEAFF
>TRBV19|TRBJ1-2
CASRSWGLGQGTSNYGYTF
>TRBV19|TRBJ1-1
CASSSGQTEAFF
>TRBV19|TRBJ2-6
CASSIRGSGANVLTF
>TRBV7-6|TRBJ2-2
CASSPGGRGSYTGELFF
>TRBV12-5|TRBJ2-1
CASGLFTRDNEQFF
>TRBV6-4|TRBJ2-5
CASSAPTGGLETQYF
>TRBV3-1/TRBV3-2|TRBJ2-1
CASSFTKFLAGGRNEQFF
>TRBV7-8|TRBJ1-3
CASSTGLHSGNTIYF
>TRBV5-5|TRBJ1-5
CASSAGQGAGSNQPQHF
>TRBV21-1|TRBJ1-1
CASRLGSSMNTEAFF
>TRBV7-2|TRBJ1-2
CASSSSGGIYGYTF
>TRBV29-1|TRBJ1-2
CSVGPMNYGYTF
>TRBV19|TRBJ2-6
CASSIILQGRGANVLTF
>TRBV11-2|TRBJ2-1
CASSLVRLAGVNEQFF
>TRBV9|TRBJ2-5
CASKSGTGGRETQYF
>TRBV25-1|TRBJ2-3
CASHEGSGVTDTQYF
>TRBV7-2|TRBJ1-2
CASSSDRGPYGYTF
>TRBV18|TRBJ2-1
CASSSGGSLSNEQFF
>TRBV9|TRBJ1-2
CASSVELYGYTF
>TRBV7-2|TRBJ2-5
CASSLKGTSKIAQYF
>TRBV12-5|TRBJ2-2
CARGGGAGGELFF
>TRBV4-1|TRBJ2-1
CASSQTDHRLAGNEQFF